This T cell receptor (beta chain) was profiled in a study of shared clonotypes between healthy human individuals. Overall study findings and caveats: Even with large depth, rarefaction showed that sorted-subset sequencing was incomplete.

Donors were healthy HIV-negative adults without recently reported acute infections or vaccinations. Those who donated, Caucasian adults without exception, all lived in Nashville, Tennessee. V was trimmed by 4 bases and J by 0 bases, leaving 5 bases between them. The germline V gene has CDR1 SGDLS and CDR2 YYNGEE. This CDR3 has 14 residues. Sequencing was performed with immunoSEQ multiplex PCR; in TCRdb, only in-frame clones are kept and a portion is missing. The data show a few million clones, approximately 95% seen once. In the case of this clone: The antigen remains undetermined.

The sequencing input was naive CD4+ T cells from PBMCs. The subset here: CD45RA+ positively selected. The genes are TRBV9 and TRBJ2-6; D uncertain. The source is a young man in good health. Some clones in this sample may be carry-over from other donors' samples. The chain's CDR3 is CASSSTSGANVLTF. CDR3 bases: TGTGCCAGCAGCTCCACCTCTGGGGCCAACGTCCTGACTTTC. The entire variable domain, with the rest obtained from reference TRBV9 and TRBJ2-6, is as follows: DSGVTQTPKHLITATGQRVTLRCSPRSGDLSVYWYQQSLDQGLQFLIQYYNGEERAKGNILERFSAQQFPDLHSELNLSSLELGDSALYFCASSSTSGANVLTFGAGSRLTVL.